This entry lists 27 T cell receptor beta chains sequenced from one sample in a study of T-cell reconstitution after alpha-beta-depleted transplantation in children. Construction of the TCRbeta library involved unique molecular identifiers. TCRdb re-called the PCR reads through MiXCR, storing one row per CDR3 protein. This sample carries 900,000 or so distinct CDR3 sequences, under 20% of them seen once, and the ten largest clones take roughly 5%. Sequences were derived from PBMCs, mostly from graft donor cells, sampled 360 days after TCRalphabeta/CD19-depleted stem cell transplant. The receptors come from a male patient aged 10-17 years who had a stem cell transplant for acute lymphoblastic leukemia, so the T cells may come from the graft donor.

V usage is TRBV12-3 or TRBV12-4 and J usage is TRBJ2-3; D not resolved. Trimming left V 9 bases short and J 1 base short, with 11 bases between. The CDR3 has 13 amino acids. CDR3 coding DNA: TGTGCCAGTCACGAACTTCGCACAGATACGCAGTATTTT. Protein: CASHELRTDTQYF.

This clonotype was seen at least ten times. V usage is TRBV29-1 and J usage is TRBJ2-1; D not resolved. The germline V gene encodes CDR1 SQVTM and CDR2 ANQGSEA. V was cut by 5 bases and J by 3 bases, with 8 bases left in between. The CDR3 covers 12 residues. The CDR3: CSVLQSYNEQFF. DNA for the CDR3: TGCAGCGTTTTACAGAGCTACAATGAGCAGTTCTTC.

The chain joins TRBV11-1 to TRBJ1-1; 8 bases match TRBD1. There are 19 residues in the CDR3. J lost 5 bases, V lost 3 bases, and 20 bases had no gene match. Germline assignment: CDR1 SGHAT and CDR2 FQDESV (reference sequence). The CDR3 nucleotides are TGTGCCAGCAGCTTTCCCAGGACAGGGTTTTTTCTCCTAAGGACTGAAGCTTTCTTT. Translation: CASSFPRTGFFLLRTEAFF.

This clonotype has just a few counts. The J gene is TRBJ2-2, the V gene TRBV20-1; a weak D match, TRBD2 (5 bases). CDR1 is DFQATT and CDR2 is SNEGSKA in the germline V gene (reference sequence). The CDR3 length is 14 residues. The ends were cut back, 3 bases at V and 5 bases at J, with 13 bases in the middle. The CDR3 DNA sequence: TGCAGTGCTAGCTTAGGACTTTTTACCGGGGAGCTGTTTTTT. Residues: CSASLGLFTGELFF.

This clonotype appeared a single time. The genes are TRBV7-9 and TRBJ2-7; 9 positions agree with TRBD1. Trimming removed 5 bases from V and 4 bases from J; junction bases left unmatched: 6. CDR1 SEHNR and CDR2 FQNEAQ come from the germline V gene (reference sequence). CDR3 length equals 14 residues. CDR3 residues: CASSARQGVYEQYF. CDR3 coding DNA: TGTGCCAGCAGCGCCCGACAGGGGGTATACGAGCAGTACTTC.

The chain couples TRBV6-1 to TRBJ2-6; tentatively, D is TRBD1 (6 bases). V lost 10 bases and J lost 2, with 15 bases in between. Germline loops: CDR1 MNHNS, CDR2 SASEGT. The CDR3 contains 15 residues. The CDR3 nucleotides read TGTGCCACCCTAGACCAGGGGACTGGGGCCAACGTCCTGACTTTC. It yields the protein CATLDQGTGANVLTF.

The chain recombines TRBV11-2 with TRBJ2-4; D is undetermined. Germline CDR1 and CDR2: SGHAT and FQNNGV. The CDR3 loop spans 12 amino acids. V lost 7 bases to trimming and J lost 8 bases, with 12 bases between them. CDR3 residues: CASTGIRDIQYF. DNA for the CDR3: TGTGCCAGCACGGGCATTCGGGACATTCAGTACTTC. The entire variable domain, with the rest obtained from reference TRBV11-2 and TRBJ2-4, is as follows: EAGVAQSPRYKIIEKRQSVAFWCNPISGHATLYWYQQILGQGPKLLIQFQNNGVVDDSQLPKDRFSAERLKGVDSTLKIQPAKLEDSAVYLCASTGIRDIQYFGAGTRLSVL.

Notes on this clonotype: At one end the junction does not follow the germline gene, possibly because of a read error. J is TRBJ1-2 and V is TRBV2; 8 bases are shared with TRBD1. CDR3 length: 14 amino acids. Per germline, CDR1 SNHLY and CDR2 FYNNEI. CDR3 amino acids: CASSGQGPNYGYTF. CDR3 DNA sequence: TGTGCCAGTTCCGGACAGGGCCCTAATTATGGCTACACCTTC.

This clonotype has a handful of counts. The genes are TRBV2 and TRBJ2-1; TRBD2 is a possible D gene (6 bases). The length of the CDR3 is 15 residues. The V end was cut by 3 bases, the J end by 2 bases, with 11 bases between. CDR1 and CDR2 from the germline V gene are SNHLY and FYNNEI. CDR3 in amino acids: CASSEWSGAYNEQFF. CDR3 DNA: TGTGCCAGCAGTGAGTGGTCGGGAGCCTACAATGAGCAGTTCTTC.

This clonotype occurred a few times. This rearrangement joins TRBV4-1 to TRBJ2-7; 10 nucleotides align to TRBD2. After removal of 2 bases from V and 0 bases from J, the junction contained 4 bases not matched to a gene. Germline V gene lookup returns CDR1 MGHRA and CDR2 YSYEKL. There are 16 residues in the CDR3. The CDR3 sequence is CASSQNLAGVSYEQYF. Here the CDR3 DNA reads TGCGCCAGCAGCCAAAATCTAGCGGGGGTCTCCTACGAGCAGTACTTC.

This clonotype occurred a few times. CDR3 in amino acids: CASSLPLGLPTDTQYF. The CDR3, as DNA: TGTGCCAGCAGTCTCCCATTAGGATTACCCACAGATACGCAGTATTTT. The J gene is TRBJ2-3, the V gene TRBV2; unclear D gene. Germline V gene data show CDR1 as SNHLY and CDR2 as FYNNEI. The CDR3 totals 16 residues. V gave up 5 bases and J gave up 2 bases, with 17 bases separating them.

CDR3 coding DNA: TGTGCCAGCACCCAATTAGACAGGGTCTGGGAGACCCAGTACTTC. Amino acids: CASTQLDRVWETQYF. The gene calls are TRBV12-3 or TRBV12-4 and TRBJ2-5; 7 bases align to TRBD1. V was clipped by 7 bases and J by 5 bases; unmatched bases: 13. CDR3 length equals 15 residues.

This clonotype was picked up a small number of times. The CDR3 loop reads CASSLEGGESPGELFF. CDR3 sequence (DNA): TGTGCCAGCAGCTTAGAGGGGGGGGAGTCCCCCGGGGAGCTGTTTTTT. The V and J genes are TRBV7-8 and TRBJ2-2, with D perhaps TRBD2 (7 bases). Looked up from germline, CDR1 is SGHVS and CDR2 is FQNEAQ. V lost 1 base and J lost 6, with 15 bases in between. This CDR3 comprises 16 residues.

This clonotype was seen repeatedly, ten times or more. The chain employs TRBV9 and TRBJ1-5, with 8 bases identical to TRBD1. The CDR3 sequence is 14 residues long. The ends lost 7 bases at V and 7 bases at J; junction bases unmatched: 10. Looked up from germline, CDR1 is SGDLS and CDR2 is YYNGEE. CDR3 amino acids: CASPGQGARQPQHF. Here the CDR3 DNA reads TGTGCCAGCCCAGGGCAGGGGGCGCGGCAGCCCCAGCATTTT.

This clonotype was seen more than once but under ten times. The chain combines TRBV12-3 or TRBV12-4 with TRBJ2-2, with TRBD2 matching 8 bases. CDR3 size: 13 residues. V trimming: 10 bases; J trimming: 1 base; junction bases outside the gene matches: 2. In DNA form, the CDR3 reads TGTGCCACCGGGGGGGGGAACACCGGGGAGCTGTTTTTT. Protein product: CATGGGNTGELFF.

This clonotype was counted a few times. The CDR3 DNA sequence: TGCGCCAGCAGAGCGGGAGCCCCTGGAGATACGCAGTATTTT. Amino acid sequence: CASRAGAPGDTQYF. V usage is TRBV5-1 and J usage is TRBJ2-3; TRBD2 matches at 8 bases. Per the germline V gene, CDR1 is SGHRS and CDR2 is YFSETQ. This CDR3 is built from 14 residues. V shed 5 bases, J shed 5 bases, and the junction held 7 bases outside the gene matches.

This clonotype was observed a few times. J is TRBJ2-1 and V is TRBV12-3 or TRBV12-4, with D maybe TRBD2 (5 bases). Trimming shortened V by 3 bases and J by 3 bases, and 18 bases separated the two germline ends. This CDR3 has 17 amino acids. As DNA, the CDR3 is TGTGCCAGCAGTTTGGGGATAGACTACTACAGCTACAATGAGCAGTTCTTC. Amino acid sequence: CASSLGIDYYSYNEQFF.

The chain recombines TRBV12-5 with TRBJ2-4; a possible D gene is TRBD1 (6 bases). V lost 4 bases to trimming and J lost 9 bases, with 13 bases between them. This CDR3 region has 13 residues. Germline V gene data show CDR1 as LGHNT and CDR2 as FRNRAP. The CDR3 protein is CASGSTTGSIQYF. CDR3 DNA: TGTGCTAGTGGTTCTACAACAGGGAGCATTCAGTACTTC. Based on the CDR3 plus reference TRBV12-5 and TRBJ2-4, the full variable domain is DARVTQTPRHKVTEMGQEVTMRCQPILGHNTVFWYRQTMMQGLELLAYFRNRAPLDDSGMPKDRFSAEMPDATLATLKIQPSEPRDSAVYFCASGSTTGSIQYFGAGTRLSVL.

This clonotype was observed at least ten times. The CDR3 DNA is TGCGCCAGCAGCTTGGAAATCTCCTACGAGCAGTACTTC. Its protein is CASSLEISYEQYF. The chain is built from TRBV5-1 and TRBJ2-7; no clear D gene. The CDR3 extends over 13 amino acids. CDR1 and CDR2 from the germline V gene are SGHRS and YFSETQ. V lost 0 bases and J 0 bases, leaving 4 bases between the germline ends.

This clonotype was observed at least ten times. The chain has TRBV29-1 and TRBJ2-5; D is unclear. The CDR3 runs 15 residues. Trimming left V 1 base short and J 5 bases short, with 17 bases between. The germline CDR1 and CDR2 sequences are SQVTM and ANQGSEA. The CDR3: CSVEGVDLTRETQYF. CDR3 nucleotides: TGCAGCGTTGAAGGGGTGGACCTTACACGGGAGACCCAGTACTTC.

The chain is built from TRBV11-2 and TRBJ1-1, with a possible D match to TRBD1 (5 bases). Germline V CDR1 and CDR2: SGHAT, FQNNGV. This CDR3 has 15 amino acids. V lost 10 bases, J lost 5 bases, and 23 bases lay in between. The CDR3 DNA follows: TGTGCCACACGGGAGTGGGAGGGGCGCGGTACTGAAGCTTTCTTT. Its translation: CATREWEGRGTEAFF.

Many counts were recorded for this clonotype. The chain uses TRBV6-2 or TRBV6-3 and TRBJ2-5; TRBD2 is a possible D gene (6 bases). V gave up 8 bases and J gave up 5 bases, with 21 bases separating them. This CDR3 is built from 15 residues. Per the germline V gene, CDR1 is MNHEY and CDR2 is SVGEGT. The CDR3 coding sequence is TGTGCCAGCGGAGGGGATAGCGTGGAAAGTGAGACCCAGTACTTC. It translates to CASGGDSVESETQYF.

In this sample, this clonotype turned up many times. In nucleotides, the CDR3 is TGCGCCAGCAGACGGACAGGGGCCTACGAGCAGTACTTC. It translates to CASRRTGAYEQYF. The chain uses TRBV4-1 and TRBJ2-7; 9 bases line up with TRBD1. The CDR3 loop spans 13 amino acids. Per the germline V gene, CDR1 is MGHRA and CDR2 is YSYEKL. Trimming removed 6 bases from V and 2 bases from J; junction bases left unmatched: 2.

This clonotype occurred many times. V usage is TRBV5-4 and J usage is TRBJ2-2, with D perhaps given as TRBD1 or TRBD2 (5 bases each). Germline CDR1 SGHNT, CDR2 YYREEE (reference sequence). The CDR3 sequence is 18 residues long. V gave up 3 bases and J gave up 4 bases, with 22 bases separating them. CDR3 protein: CASSSTSPGLVLTGELFF. In DNA, the CDR3 is TGTGCCAGCAGCTCCACTTCCCCGGGGCTAGTTCTCACCGGGGAGCTGTTTTTT.

This clonotype was detected a few times. This chain uses TRBV4-1 with TRBJ2-7; 12 nucleotides agree with TRBD2. Germline trimming cut 3 bases from V and 3 bases from J; bases unmatched to any gene: 6. This CDR3 has 16 residues. Per germline, CDR1 MGHRA and CDR2 YSYEKL. The CDR3, as DNA: TGCGCCAGCAGCCAGTACCTAGCGGGAGGGTTCTACGAGCAGTACTTC. Translated: CASSQYLAGGFYEQYF.

This clonotype was counted ten times or more. The chain couples TRBV7-9 to TRBJ1-5; TRBD1 matches at 7 bases. V was pared by 7 bases and J by 1 base, with 10 bases of the junction left unmatched. Germline lookup yields CDR1 SEHNR and CDR2 FQNEAQ (reference sequence). This CDR3 comprises 16 residues. This CDR3 is CASTLAGGRSNQPQHF. DNA of the CDR3: TGTGCCAGCACCCTGGCAGGGGGAAGAAGCAATCAGCCCCAGCATTTT. The full variable domain, in which reference TRBV7-9 and TRBJ1-5 provide the parts outside the CDR3, is DTGVSQNPRHKITKRGQNVTFRCDPISEHNRLYWYRQTLGQGPEFLTYFQNEAQLEKSRLLSDRFSAERPKGSFSTLEIQRTEQGDSAMYLCASTLAGGRSNQPQHFGDGTRLSIL.

J is TRBJ2-2 and V is TRBV18; D unresolved. CDR1 and CDR2 (germline): KGHSH, LQKENI. There are 15 residues in the CDR3. Between the trimmed V and J ends, which lost 2 bases and 1 base, there was a span of 8 bases. The CDR3 DNA sequence: TGTGCCAGCTCACCAGCCGAATGGAACACCGGGGAGCTGTTTTTT. It is translated as CASSPAEWNTGELFF.